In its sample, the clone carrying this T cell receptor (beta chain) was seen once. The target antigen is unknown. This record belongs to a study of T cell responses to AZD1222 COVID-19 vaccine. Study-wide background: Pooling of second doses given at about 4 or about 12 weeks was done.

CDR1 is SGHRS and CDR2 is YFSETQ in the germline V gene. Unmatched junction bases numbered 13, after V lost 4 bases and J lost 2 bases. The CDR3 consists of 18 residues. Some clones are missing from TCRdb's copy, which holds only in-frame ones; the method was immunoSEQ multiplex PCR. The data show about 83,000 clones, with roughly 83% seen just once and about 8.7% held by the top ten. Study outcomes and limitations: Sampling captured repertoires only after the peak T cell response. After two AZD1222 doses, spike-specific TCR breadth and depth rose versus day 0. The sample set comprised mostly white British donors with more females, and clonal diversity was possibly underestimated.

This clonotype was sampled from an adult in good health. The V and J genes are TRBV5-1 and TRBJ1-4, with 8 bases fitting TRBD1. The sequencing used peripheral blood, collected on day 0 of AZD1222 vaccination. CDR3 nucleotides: TGCGCCAGCAGCCTGAACCCGACAGGGGCTTCGACTAATGAAAAACTGTTTTTT. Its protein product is CASSLNPTGASTNEKLFF. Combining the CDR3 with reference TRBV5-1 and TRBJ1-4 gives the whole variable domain KAGVTQTPRYLIKTRGQQVTLSCSPISGHRSVSWYQQTPGQGLQFLFEYFSETQRNKGNFPGRFSGRQFSNSRSEMNVSTLELGDSALYLCASSLNPTGASTNEKLFFGSGTQLSVL.